Ten or more counts support the clone carrying this T cell receptor beta chain. This entry is derived from a study of Graves' ophthalmopathy and Graves' hyperthyroidism. Newly diagnosed hyperthyroidism donors, aged 18 to 65, duration under 2 months. Other autoimmune diseases, uncontrolled infections, pregnancy or lactation excluded patients from enrollment. The authors used Ficoll-Paque density gradient centrifugation to separate PBMCs. The input was 10 ml of fresh peripheral blood. V was cut by 3 bases and J by 2 bases, with 11 bases left in between. The CDR3 sequence is 14 residues long. Germline V lookup: CDR1 MNHNS, CDR2 SASEGT. Researchers took RNA transcripts and amplified TCR beta CDR3 regions from them. Investigators did first-round RT-PCR with HTBI primers, then second-round multiplex PCR. Using its own MiXCR run on the multiplex PCR reads, TCRdb lists one record per CDR3 protein. This sample has hundreds of thousands of distinct CDR3 sequences, with approximately 22% found just once.

The V and J genes are TRBV6-1 and TRBJ2-7; D may be TRBD2 (6 bases). Sequences were obtained from peripheral blood. The TCR comes from a young woman with stable Graves' hyperthyroidism. Some clones in this sample may be carry-over from other donors' samples. This chain's CDR3 is CASSDLGGAYEQYF. In DNA form, the CDR3 reads TGTGCCAGCAGTGACTTGGGGGGTGCCTACGAGCAGTACTTC.